This T cell receptor (beta chain) is drawn from a study of regulatory T cells in long-lasting Graves disease. With V trimmed by 0 bases and J by 2 bases, 5 bases remained unmatched. The CDR3 runs 16 residues. Per germline, CDR1 DFQATT and CDR2 SNEGSKA (reference sequence). Study-level points and caveats: It was in persistent disease that TRBV28, TRBJ1-2 and TRBJ2-5 were favored. Whereas new patients shared roughly 910 public clonotypes, persistent patients shared more, at about 2,700.

As for this clonotype: No antigen is known for it.

Time point in this sample: newly diagnosed GD, antithyroid drugs for less than 3 months. From PBMCs, RNA was extracted and then used to make the TCR library. Researchers made TCR beta libraries by using iRepertoire HTBI primers and running Arm-PCR on CDR3 regions. TCRdb fed the multiplex PCR reads into MiXCR, producing one record per CDR3 protein. Of 400,000 to 650,000 distinct CDR3 sequences in the sample, about 16% were seen once. Another study also made use of these data, one on T cells in Graves' hyperthyroidism and ophthalmopathy. That publication notes: Stable hyperthyroidism was separated from ophthalmopathy by a model based on 13 V-J features.

The TCR originated in a woman aged 35 to 60 with Graves disease. V gene TRBV20-1 combines with J gene TRBJ1-4; 8 positions match TRBD1. Source: peripheral blood mononuclear cells (PBMCs), taken at new diagnosis, from a patient treated with antithyroid drugs. The CDR3: CSARDPTGGTNEKLFF. Here the CDR3 DNA reads TGCAGTGCTAGAGACCCTACAGGGGGGACTAATGAAAAACTGTTTTTT.